This T cell receptor beta chain appears in the sequencing data of a study of blood T cell repertoires in COVID-19. The data were produced by immunoSEQ multiplex PCR, yet TCRdb's version contains in-frame clones alone and is incomplete. The table includes about 240,000 clones, 75% to 85% detected once. V lost 3 bases to trimming and J lost 4 bases, with 13 bases between them. Germline-derived CDR1 and CDR2 are SNHLY and FYNNEI. CDR3 length: 16 residues. The chain recombines TRBV2 with TRBJ2-6; D not certain. Input material: peripheral blood. This clonotype originated in a human donor in a cohort sampled during active COVID-19. This CDR3 reads CASSDDTLLGANVLTF. The CDR3, as DNA: TGTGCCAGCAGTGATGACACCCTACTGGGGGCCAACGTCCTGACTTTC.